The clone carrying this TCR beta chain was picked up a small number of times. The sample holds other DNA sequences that translate to the same CDR3. The source of the sample is a study of blood T cell repertoires in COVID-19. Turning to the study itself: From T cells, B-cell-depleted T cells, or PBMCs came the material, which was cDNA or gDNA.

The germline V and J ends were trimmed by 0 bases and 9 bases, with 13 bases remaining between them. The germline V gene encodes CDR1 SGHNT and CDR2 YYREEE (reference sequence). The CDR3 is made up of 14 amino acids. Profiling relied on immunoSEQ multiplex PCR, and the TCRdb table lists in-frame clones only, not all of them. The table includes about 210,000 clones, 84% detected once. The receptor was derived from a woman aged 80 or over with COVID-19, enrolled during active disease. Sample: peripheral blood. V usage is TRBV5-4 and J usage is TRBJ1-5; D unresolved. This chain's CDR3 is CASSLAGSSGPQHF. The CDR3 DNA is TGTGCCAGCAGCTTGGCCGGGAGTTCGGGGCCCCAGCATTTT.